This T cell receptor beta chain was sequenced during a study of cytomegalovirus exposure and HLA in healthy donors. Study-level points and caveats: 150 to 200 TCR beta chains were listed as cytomegalovirus-associated.

TCRdb keeps only in-frame clones here, not all; method: immunoSEQ multiplex PCR. This table holds under 250,000 clones, 80% to 90% found once. Comments on this clone: The antigen remains undetermined.

Sequenced sample: PBMCs. The sequence was collected from a woman aged 18 to 35 in good health and CMV-seropositive.

CDR3 bases: TGTGCCAGCAGCTTGCGGTCGAACTCTAATGAGCAGTTCTTC. As protein: CASSLRSNSNEQFF. The gene calls are TRBV5-4 and TRBJ2-1; D unclear. There are 14 residues in the CDR3. Germline values: CDR1 SGHNT, CDR2 YYREEE (reference sequence). The ends were cut back, 1 base at V and 7 bases at J, with 12 bases in the middle.